This T cell receptor beta chain originates from a study of CD8+CD57+ T cells in acquired aplastic anemia. Across the study: 3.2 ug was the average amount of DNA from sorted CD4+ and CD8+ cells. Study-level points and caveats: In CD8+ cells, Simpson's diversity showed no significant difference between patients and controls. Patients and controls were found to share twenty-nine CD8+ CDR3 sequences.

This CDR3 is 19 amino acids long. V shed 4 bases and J 0 bases; nucleotides not matched to a gene: 16. Germline lookup yields CDR1 SGHDT and CDR2 YYEEEE. TCR beta VDJ and CDR3 were profiled, and genomic DNA was the template. TCRdb analysed the reads with MiXCR anew, one entry per CDR3 protein. Of around 230,000 distinct CDR3 sequences detected, around 60% appear once; the ten largest clones hold around 28%. This clonotype was detected ten times or more. What it recognizes is unknown. The rearrangement uses TRBV5-6 and TRBJ1-2, with 9 positions matching TRBD1. The sample taken for sequencing was sorted CD4+, CD8+, or CD8+CD57+ T cells (not recorded which) from PBMCs. The receptor was isolated from a human donor in good health. The CDR3 protein is CASSQILPGQGIANYGYTF. In nucleotides, the CDR3 is TGTGCCAGCAGCCAGATCCTCCCTGGACAGGGGATAGCTAACTATGGCTACACCTTC.